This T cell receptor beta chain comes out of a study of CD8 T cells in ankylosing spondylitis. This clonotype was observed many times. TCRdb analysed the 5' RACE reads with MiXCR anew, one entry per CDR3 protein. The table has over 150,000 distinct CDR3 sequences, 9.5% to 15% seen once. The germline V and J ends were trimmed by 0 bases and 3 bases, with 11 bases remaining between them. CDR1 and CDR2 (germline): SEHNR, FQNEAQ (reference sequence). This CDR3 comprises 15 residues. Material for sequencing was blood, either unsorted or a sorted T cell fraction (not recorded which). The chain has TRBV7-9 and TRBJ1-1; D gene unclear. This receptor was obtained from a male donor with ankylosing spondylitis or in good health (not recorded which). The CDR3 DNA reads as TGTGCCAGCAGCTTAGCGCGTAGCCGAGACACTGAAGCTTTCTTT. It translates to CASSLARSRDTEAFF.